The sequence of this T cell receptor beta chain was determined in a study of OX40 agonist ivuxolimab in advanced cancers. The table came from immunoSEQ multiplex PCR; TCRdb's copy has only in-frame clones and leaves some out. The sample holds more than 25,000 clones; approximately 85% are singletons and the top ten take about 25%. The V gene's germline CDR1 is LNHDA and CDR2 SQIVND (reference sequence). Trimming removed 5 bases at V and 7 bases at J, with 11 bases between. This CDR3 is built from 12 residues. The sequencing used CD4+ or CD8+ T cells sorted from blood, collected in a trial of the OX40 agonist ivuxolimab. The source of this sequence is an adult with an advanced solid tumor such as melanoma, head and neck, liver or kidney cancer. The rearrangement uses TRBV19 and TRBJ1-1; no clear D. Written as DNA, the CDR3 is TGTGCCAGTAGTCTGCGAGGGAGTGAAGCTTTCTTT. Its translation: CASSLRGSEAFF.